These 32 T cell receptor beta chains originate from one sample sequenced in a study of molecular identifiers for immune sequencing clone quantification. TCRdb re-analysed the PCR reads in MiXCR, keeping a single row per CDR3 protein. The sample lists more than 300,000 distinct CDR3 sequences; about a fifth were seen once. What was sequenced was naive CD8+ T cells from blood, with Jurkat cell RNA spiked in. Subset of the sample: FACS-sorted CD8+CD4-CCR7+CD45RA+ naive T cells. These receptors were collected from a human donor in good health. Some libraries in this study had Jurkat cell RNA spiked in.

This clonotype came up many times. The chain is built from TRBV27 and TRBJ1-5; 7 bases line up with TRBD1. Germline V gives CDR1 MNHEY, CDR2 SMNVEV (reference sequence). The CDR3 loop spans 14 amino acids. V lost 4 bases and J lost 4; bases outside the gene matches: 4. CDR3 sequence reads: CASSWQGDNQPQHF. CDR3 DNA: TGTGCCAGCAGTTGGCAGGGGGATAATCAGCCCCAGCATTTT.

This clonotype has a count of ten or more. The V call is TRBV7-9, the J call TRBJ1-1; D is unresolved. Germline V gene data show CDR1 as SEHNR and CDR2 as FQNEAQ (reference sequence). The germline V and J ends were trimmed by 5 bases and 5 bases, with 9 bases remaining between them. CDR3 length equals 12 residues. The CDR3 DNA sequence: TGTGCCAGCAGCCCCCCAACGACTGAAGCTTTCTTT. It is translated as CASSPPTTEAFF.

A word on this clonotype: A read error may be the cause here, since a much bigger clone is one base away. Written as DNA, the CDR3 is TGTGCTAGTGGTCCGGGACTAGCCTACGAGCGGTACTTC. Translated: CASGPGLAYERYF. The V and J genes are TRBV12-5 and TRBJ2-7, with TRBD2 matching 9 bases. CDR1 LGHNT and CDR2 FRNRAP come from the germline V gene. The CDR3 loop spans 13 amino acids.

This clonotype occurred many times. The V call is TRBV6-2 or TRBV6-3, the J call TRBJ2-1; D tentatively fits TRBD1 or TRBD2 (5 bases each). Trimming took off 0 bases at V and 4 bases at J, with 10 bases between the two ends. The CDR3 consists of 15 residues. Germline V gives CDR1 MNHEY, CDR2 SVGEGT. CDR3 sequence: CASSYSFGGYNEQFF. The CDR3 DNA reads TGTGCCAGCAGTTACTCTTTTGGGGGTTACAATGAGCAGTTCTTC.

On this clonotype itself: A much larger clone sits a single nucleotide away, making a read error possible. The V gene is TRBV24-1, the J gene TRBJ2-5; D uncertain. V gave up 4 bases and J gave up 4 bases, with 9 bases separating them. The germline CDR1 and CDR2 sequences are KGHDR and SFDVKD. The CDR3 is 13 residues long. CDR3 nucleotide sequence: TGTGCCACCAGTGAGCCGATGAGAGAGACCCAGTACTTC. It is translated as CATSEPMRETQYF.

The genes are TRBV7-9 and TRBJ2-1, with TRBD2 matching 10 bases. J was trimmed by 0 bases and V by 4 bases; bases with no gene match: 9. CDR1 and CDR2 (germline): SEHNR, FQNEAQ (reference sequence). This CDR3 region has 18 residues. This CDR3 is CASSSLAGQTSSYNEQFF. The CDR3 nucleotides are TGTGCCAGCAGCTCACTAGCGGGGCAAACTAGCTCCTACAATGAGCAGTTCTTC. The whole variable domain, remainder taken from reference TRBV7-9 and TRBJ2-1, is DTGVSQNPRHKITKRGQNVTFRCDPISEHNRLYWYRQTLGQGPEFLTYFQNEAQLEKSRLLSDRFSAERPKGSFSTLEIQRTEQGDSAMYLCASSSLAGQTSSYNEQFFGPGTRLTVL.

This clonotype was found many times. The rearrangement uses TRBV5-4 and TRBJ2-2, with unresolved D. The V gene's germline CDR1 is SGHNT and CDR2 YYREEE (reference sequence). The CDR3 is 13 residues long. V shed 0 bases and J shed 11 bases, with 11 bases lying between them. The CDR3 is CASSLGPAEELFF. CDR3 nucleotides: TGTGCCAGCAGCTTGGGGCCCGCTGAAGAGCTGTTTTTT.

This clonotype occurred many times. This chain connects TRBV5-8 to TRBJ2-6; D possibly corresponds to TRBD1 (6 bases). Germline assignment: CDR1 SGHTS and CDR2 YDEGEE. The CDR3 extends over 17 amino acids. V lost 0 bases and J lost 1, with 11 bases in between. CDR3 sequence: CASSLEQGVSGANVLTF. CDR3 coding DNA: TGTGCCAGCAGCTTGGAACAGGGAGTTTCTGGGGCCAACGTCCTGACTTTC.

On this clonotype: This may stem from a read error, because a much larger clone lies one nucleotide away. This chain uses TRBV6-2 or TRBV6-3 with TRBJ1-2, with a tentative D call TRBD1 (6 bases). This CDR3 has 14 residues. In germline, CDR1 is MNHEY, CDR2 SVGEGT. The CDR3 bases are TGTGCCAGCAGAACGCGGGACATAAACTATGGCCACACCTTC. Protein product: CASRTRDINYGHTF.

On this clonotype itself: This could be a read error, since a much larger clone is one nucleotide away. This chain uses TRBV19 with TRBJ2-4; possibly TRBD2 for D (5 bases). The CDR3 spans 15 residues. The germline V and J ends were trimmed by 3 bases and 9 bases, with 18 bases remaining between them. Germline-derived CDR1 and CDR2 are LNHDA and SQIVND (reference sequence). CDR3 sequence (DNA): TGTGCCAGTAGTATTGAGGGTAGCTATGGAAGCATTCAGTACTTC. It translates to CASSIEGSYGSIQYF.

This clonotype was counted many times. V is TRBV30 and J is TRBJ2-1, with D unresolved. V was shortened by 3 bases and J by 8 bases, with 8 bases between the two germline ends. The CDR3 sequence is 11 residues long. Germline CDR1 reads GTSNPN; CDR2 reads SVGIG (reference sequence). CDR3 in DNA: TGTGCCTGGAGGATCTATTATGAGCAGTTCTTC. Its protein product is CAWRIYYEQFF.

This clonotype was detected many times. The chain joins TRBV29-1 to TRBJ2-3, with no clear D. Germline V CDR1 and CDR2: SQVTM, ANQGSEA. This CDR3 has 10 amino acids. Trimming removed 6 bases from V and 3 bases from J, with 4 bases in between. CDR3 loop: CSVRTDTQYF. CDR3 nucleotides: TGCAGCGTCAGGACAGATACGCAGTATTTT.

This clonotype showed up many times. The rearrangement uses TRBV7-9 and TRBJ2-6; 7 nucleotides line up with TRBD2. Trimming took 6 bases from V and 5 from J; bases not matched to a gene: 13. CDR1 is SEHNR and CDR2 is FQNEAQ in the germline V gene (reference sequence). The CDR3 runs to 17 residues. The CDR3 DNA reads TGTGCCAGCAGTCCTCCCCAGCGGGGCGCTAGGGCCAACGTCCTGACTTTC. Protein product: CASSPPQRGARANVLTF.

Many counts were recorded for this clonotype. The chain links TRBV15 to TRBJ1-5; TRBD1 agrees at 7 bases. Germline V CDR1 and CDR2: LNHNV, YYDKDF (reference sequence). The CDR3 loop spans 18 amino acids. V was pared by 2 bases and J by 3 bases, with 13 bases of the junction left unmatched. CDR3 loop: CATSRPGIGTVDNQPQHF. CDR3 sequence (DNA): TGTGCCACCAGCAGACCAGGCATCGGGACAGTGGACAATCAGCCCCAGCATTTT.

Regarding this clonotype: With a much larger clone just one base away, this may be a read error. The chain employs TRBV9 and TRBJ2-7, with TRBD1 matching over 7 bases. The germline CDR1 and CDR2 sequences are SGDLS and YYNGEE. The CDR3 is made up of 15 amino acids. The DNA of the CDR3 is TGTGCCAGCAGCCGGGTGGGGACAGACACCTACAAGCAGTACTTC. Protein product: CASSRVGTDTYKQYF.

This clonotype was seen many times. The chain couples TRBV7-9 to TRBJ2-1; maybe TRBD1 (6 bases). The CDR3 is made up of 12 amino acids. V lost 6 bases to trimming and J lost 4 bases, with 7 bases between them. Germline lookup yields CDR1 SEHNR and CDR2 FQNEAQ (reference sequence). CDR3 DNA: TGTGCCAGCAGGACAGGATACAATGAGCAGTTCTTC. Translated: CASRTGYNEQFF.

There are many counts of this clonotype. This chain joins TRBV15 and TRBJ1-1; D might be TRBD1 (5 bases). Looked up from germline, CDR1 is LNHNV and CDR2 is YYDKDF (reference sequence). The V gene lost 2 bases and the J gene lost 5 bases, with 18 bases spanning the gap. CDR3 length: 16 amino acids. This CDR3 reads CATSRQTGIGDTEAFF. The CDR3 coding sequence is TGTGCCACCAGCAGACAAACAGGAATCGGGGATACTGAAGCTTTCTTT.

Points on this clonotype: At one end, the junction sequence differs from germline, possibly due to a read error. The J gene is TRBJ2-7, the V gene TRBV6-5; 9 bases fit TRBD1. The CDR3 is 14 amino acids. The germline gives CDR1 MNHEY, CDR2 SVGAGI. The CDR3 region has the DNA TGTGCCAGCAGTTGGCAAGGACAGGGGAACGAGCGGTACTTC. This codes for CASSWQGQGNERYF.

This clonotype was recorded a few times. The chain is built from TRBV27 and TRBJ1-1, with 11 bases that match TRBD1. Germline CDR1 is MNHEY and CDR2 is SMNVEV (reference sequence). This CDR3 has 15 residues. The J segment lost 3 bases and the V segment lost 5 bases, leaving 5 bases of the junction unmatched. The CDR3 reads CASSPLGQGDTEAFF. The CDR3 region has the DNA TGTGCCAGCAGTCCCCTGGGACAGGGGGACACTGAAGCTTTCTTT.

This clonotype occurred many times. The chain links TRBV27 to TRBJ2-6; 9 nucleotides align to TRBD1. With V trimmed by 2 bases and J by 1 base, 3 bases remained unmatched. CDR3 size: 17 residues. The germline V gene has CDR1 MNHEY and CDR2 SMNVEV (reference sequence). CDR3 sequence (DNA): TGTGCCAGCAGTTTAACAGGGGGCTCATCTGGGGCCAACGTCCTGACTTTC. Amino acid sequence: CASSLTGGSSGANVLTF.

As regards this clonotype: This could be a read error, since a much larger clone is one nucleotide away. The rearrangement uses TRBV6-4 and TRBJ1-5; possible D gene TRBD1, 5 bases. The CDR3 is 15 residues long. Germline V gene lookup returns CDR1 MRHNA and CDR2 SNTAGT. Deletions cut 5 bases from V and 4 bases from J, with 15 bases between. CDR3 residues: CASSRQCLRNQPQHF. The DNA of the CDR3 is TGTGCCAGCAGTCGACAGTGCCTTCGGAATCAGCCCCAGCATTTT.

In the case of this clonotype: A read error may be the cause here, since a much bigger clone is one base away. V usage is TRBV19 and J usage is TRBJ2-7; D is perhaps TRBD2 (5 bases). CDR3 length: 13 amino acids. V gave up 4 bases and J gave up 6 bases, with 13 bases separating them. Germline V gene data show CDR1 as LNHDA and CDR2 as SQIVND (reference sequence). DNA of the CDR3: TGTGCCAGTAGTACTAAATGGGAGCGCGAGCAGTACTTC. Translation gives CASSTKWEREQYF.

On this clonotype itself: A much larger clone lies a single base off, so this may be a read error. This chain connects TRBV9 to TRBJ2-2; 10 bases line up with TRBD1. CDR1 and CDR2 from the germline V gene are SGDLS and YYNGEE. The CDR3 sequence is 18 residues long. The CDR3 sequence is CASSAGQGIAANTGELLF. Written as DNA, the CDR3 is TGTGCCAGCAGCGCGGGACAGGGGATTGCCGCGAACACCGGGGAGCTGCTTTTT.

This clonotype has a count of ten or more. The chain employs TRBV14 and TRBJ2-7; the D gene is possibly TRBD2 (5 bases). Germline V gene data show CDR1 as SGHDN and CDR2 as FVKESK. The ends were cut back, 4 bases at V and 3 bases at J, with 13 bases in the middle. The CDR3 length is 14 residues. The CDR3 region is CASSLGGLIYEQYF. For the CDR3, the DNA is TGTGCCAGCAGCCTTGGCGGGCTGATCTACGAGCAGTACTTC.

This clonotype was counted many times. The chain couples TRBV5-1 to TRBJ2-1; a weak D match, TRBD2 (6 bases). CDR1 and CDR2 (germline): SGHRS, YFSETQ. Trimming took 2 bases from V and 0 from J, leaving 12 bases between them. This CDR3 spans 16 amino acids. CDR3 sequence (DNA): TGCGCCAGCAGCTTATGGGGGGAGAGCTCCTACAATGAGCAGTTCTTC. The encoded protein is CASSLWGESSYNEQFF.

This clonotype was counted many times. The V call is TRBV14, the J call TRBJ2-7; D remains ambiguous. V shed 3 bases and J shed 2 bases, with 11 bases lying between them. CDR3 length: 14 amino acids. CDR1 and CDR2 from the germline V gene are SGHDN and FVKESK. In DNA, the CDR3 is TGTGCCAGCAGCCAGCCTCCCCCCGCCTACGAGCAGTACTTC. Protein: CASSQPPPAYEQYF.

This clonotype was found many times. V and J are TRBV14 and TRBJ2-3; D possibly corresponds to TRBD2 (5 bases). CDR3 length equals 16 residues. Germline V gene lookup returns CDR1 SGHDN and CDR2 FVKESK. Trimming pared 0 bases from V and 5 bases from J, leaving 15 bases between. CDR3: CASSQDRTPLIDTQYF. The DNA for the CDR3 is TGTGCCAGCAGCCAAGACAGGACTCCTCTCATAGATACGCAGTATTTT.

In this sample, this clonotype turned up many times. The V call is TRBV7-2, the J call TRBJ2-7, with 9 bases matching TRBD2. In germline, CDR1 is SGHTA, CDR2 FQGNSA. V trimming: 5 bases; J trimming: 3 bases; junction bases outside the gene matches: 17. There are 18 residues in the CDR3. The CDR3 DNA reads TGTGCCAGCAGCCCGGAAGGGGCGGGAGGGTATAGGAGCTACGAGCAGTACTTC. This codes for CASSPEGAGGYRSYEQYF.

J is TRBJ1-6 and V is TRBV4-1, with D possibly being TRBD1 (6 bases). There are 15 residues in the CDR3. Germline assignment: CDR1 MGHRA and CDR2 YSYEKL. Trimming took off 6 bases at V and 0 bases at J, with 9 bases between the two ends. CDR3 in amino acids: CASRTGNSYNSPLHF. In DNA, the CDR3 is TGCGCCAGCAGGACAGGCAACTCCTATAATTCACCCCTCCACTTT.

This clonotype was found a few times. The CDR3 here is CASSLEENGYTF. The CDR3 DNA sequence: TGTGCCAGCAGCTTGGAAGAAAATGGCTACACCTTC. This chain connects TRBV5-4 to TRBJ1-2, with D unclear. V was pared by 0 bases and J by 6 bases, with 6 bases between. CDR3 length: 12 amino acids. Germline CDR1 and CDR2: SGHNT and YYREEE (reference sequence).

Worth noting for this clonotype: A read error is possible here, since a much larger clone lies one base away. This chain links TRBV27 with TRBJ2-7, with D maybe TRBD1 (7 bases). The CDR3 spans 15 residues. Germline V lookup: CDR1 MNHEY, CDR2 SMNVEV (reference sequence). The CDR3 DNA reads TGTGCCGGCAGTTTAACGGGGCAGGGGGGCTACGAGCAGTACTTC. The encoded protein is CAGSLTGQGGYEQYF.

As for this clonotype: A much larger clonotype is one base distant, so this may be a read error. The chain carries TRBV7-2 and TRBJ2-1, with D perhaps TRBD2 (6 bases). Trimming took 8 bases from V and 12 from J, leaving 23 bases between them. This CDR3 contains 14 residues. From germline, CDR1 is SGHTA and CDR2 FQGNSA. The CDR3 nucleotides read TGTGCCAGCGACGGTGGGCTGGGACTGCATGGGCAGTTCTTC. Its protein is CASDGGLGLHGQFF.